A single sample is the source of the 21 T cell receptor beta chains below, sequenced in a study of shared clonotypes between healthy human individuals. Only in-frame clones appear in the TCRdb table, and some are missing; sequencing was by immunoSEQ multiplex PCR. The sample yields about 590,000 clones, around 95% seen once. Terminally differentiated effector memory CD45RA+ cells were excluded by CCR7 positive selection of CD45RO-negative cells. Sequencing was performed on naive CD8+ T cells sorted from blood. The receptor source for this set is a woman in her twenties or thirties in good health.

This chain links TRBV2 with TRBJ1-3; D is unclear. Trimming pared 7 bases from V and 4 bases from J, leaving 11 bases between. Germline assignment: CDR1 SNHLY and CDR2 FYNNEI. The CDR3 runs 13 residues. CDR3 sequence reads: CASIAGSGNTIYF. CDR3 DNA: TGTGCCAGCATAGCCGGGTCCGGAAACACCATATATTTT.

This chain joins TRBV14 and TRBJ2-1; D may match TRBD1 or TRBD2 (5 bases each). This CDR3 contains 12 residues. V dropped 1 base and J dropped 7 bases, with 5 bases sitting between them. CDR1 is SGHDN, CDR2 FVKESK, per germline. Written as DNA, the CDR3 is TGTGCCAGCAGCCAAGGGGGGAATGAGCAGTTCTTC. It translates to CASSQGGNEQFF.

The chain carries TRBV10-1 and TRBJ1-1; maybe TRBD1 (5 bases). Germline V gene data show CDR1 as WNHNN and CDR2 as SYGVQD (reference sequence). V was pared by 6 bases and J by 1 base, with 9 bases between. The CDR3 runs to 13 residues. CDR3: CASSHTGNTEAFF. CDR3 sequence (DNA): TGCGCCAGCAGCCATACAGGGAACACTGAAGCTTTCTTT.

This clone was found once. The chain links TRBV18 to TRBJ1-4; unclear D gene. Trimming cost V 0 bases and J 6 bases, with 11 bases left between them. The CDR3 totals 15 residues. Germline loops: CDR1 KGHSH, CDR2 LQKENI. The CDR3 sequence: CASSPPNSVDEKLFF. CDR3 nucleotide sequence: TGTGCCAGCTCACCACCGAACTCCGTGGATGAAAAACTGTTTTTT.

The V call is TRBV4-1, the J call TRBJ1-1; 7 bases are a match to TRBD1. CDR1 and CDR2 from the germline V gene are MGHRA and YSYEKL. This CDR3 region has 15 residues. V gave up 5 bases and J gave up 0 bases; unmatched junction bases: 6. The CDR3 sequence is CASSFRQGMNTEAFF. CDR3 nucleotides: TGCGCCAGCAGCTTCCGACAGGGAATGAACACTGAAGCTTTCTTT.

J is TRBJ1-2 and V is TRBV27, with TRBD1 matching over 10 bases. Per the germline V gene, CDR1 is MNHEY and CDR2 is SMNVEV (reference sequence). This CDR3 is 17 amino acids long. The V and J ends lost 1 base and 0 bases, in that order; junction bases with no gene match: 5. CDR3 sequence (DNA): TGTGCCAGCAGTTTATTGGGACAGGGGACAGCTAACTATGGCTACACCTTC. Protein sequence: CASSLLGQGTANYGYTF.

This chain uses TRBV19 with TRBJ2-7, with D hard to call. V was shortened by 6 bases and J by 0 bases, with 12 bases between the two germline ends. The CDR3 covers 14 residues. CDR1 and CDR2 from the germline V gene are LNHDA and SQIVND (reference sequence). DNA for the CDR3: TGTGCCAGTAGCACCCAGGTCAGCTCCTACGAGCAGTACTTC. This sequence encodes CASSTQVSSYEQYF.

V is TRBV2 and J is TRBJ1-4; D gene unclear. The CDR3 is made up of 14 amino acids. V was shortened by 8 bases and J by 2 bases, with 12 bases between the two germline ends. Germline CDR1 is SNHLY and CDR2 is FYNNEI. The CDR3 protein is CASWSRRTNEKLFF. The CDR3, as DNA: TGTGCCAGCTGGTCGCGGCGGACTAATGAAAAACTGTTTTTT.

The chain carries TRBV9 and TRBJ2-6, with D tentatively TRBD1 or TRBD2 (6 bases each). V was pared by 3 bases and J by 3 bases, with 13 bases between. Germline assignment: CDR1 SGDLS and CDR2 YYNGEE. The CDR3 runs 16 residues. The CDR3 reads CASSDPGAYGANVLTF. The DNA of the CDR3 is TGTGCCAGCAGCGACCCGGGGGCCTATGGGGCCAACGTCCTGACTTTC.

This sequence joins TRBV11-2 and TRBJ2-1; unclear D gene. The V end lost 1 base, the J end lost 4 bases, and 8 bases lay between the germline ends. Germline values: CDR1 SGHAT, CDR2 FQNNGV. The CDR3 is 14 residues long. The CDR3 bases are TGTGCCAGCAGCTTAGGGCGGATGTACAATGAGCAGTTCTTC. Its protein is CASSLGRMYNEQFF.

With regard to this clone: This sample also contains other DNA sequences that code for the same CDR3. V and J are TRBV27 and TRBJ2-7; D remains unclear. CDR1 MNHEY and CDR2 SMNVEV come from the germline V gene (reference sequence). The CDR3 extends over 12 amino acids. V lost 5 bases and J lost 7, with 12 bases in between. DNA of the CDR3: TGTGCCAGCAGTCCCCTCTTGGGGGAGCAGTACTTC. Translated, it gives CASSPLLGEQYF.

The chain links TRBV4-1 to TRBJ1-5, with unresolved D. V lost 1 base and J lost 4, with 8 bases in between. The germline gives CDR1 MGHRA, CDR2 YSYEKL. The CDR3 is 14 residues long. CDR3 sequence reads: CASSQGAGNQPQHF. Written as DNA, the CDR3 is TGCGCCAGCAGCCAAGGAGCTGGAAATCAGCCCCAGCATTTT.

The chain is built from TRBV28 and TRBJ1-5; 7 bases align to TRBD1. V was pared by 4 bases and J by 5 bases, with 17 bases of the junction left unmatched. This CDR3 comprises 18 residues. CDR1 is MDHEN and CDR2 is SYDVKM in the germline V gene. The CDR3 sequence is CASSSPYVEGQTHQPQHF. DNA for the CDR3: TGTGCCAGCAGTTCCCCGTATGTCGAGGGACAGACCCATCAGCCCCAGCATTTT.

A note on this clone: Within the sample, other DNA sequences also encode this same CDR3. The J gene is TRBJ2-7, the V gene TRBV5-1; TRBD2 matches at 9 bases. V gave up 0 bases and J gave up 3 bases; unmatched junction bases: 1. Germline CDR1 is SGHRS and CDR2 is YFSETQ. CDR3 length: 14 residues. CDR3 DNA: TGCGCCAGCAGCTTGGAAGCGGGAGGCTACGAGCAGTACTTC. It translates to CASSLEAGGYEQYF.

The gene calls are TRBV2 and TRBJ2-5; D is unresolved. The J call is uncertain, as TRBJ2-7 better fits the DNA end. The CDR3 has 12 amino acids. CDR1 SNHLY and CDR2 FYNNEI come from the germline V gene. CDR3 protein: CASSERSYEQYF. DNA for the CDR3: TGTGCCAGCAGTGAACGTTCCTACGAGCAGTACTTC.

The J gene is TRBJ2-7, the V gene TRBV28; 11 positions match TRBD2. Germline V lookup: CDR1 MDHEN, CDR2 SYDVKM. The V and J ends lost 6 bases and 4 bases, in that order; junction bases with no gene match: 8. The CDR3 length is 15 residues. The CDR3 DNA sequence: TGTGCCAGCAGCCTCGGGACTAGCGGCTTATACGAGCAGTACTTC. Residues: CASSLGTSGLYEQYF.

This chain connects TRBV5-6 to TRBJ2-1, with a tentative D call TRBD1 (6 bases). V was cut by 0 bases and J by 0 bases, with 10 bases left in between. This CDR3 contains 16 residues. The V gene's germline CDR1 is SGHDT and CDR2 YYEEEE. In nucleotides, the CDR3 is TGTGCCAGCAGCTTGGTGACAGGTGGCTCCTACAATGAGCAGTTCTTC. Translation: CASSLVTGGSYNEQFF.

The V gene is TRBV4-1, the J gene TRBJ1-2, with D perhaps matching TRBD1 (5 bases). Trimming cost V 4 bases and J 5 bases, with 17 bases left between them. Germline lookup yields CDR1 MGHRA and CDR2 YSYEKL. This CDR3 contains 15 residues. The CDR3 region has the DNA TGCGCCAGCAGCCCACATGGGGGGATTCTTTATGGCTACACCTTC. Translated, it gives CASSPHGGILYGYTF.

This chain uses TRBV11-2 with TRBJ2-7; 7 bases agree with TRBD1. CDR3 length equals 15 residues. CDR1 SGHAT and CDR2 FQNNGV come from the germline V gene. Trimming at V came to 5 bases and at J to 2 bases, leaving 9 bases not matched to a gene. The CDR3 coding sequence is TGTGCCAGCAGCCCAGTTAGGGACAGACCCTACGAGCAGTACTTC. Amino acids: CASSPVRDRPYEQYF.

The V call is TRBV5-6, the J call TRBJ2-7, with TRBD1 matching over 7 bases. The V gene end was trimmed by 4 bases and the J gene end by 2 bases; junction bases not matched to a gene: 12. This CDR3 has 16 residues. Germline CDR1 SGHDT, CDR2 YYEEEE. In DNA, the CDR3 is TGTGCCAGCAGCCCTGTACCGGGACAGAAAACCTACGAGCAGTACTTC. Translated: CASSPVPGQKTYEQYF.

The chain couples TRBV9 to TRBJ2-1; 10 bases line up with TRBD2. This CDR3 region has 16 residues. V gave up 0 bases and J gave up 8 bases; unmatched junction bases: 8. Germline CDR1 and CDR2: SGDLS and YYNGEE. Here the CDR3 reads CASSVVAGGFSDEQFF. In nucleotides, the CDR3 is TGTGCCAGCAGCGTAGTAGCGGGAGGTTTTAGCGATGAGCAGTTCTTC.